The 25 T cell receptor beta chains presented below share a single source sample, sequenced in a study of blood T cell repertoires in COVID-19. Here immunoSEQ multiplex PCR was the method, and the copy in TCRdb shows in-frame clones only, minus some. This table has about 230,000 clones, over 65% appearing once. The sequenced material came from peripheral blood. The receptors were gathered from a woman aged 70-85 years with active or convalescent COVID-19.

The chain uses TRBV28 and TRBJ2-2; 12 nucleotides align to TRBD1. Germline V gene data show CDR1 as MDHEN and CDR2 as SYDVKM. V was clipped by 6 bases and J by 8 bases; unmatched bases: 7. The CDR3 is 15 amino acids. CDR3 nucleotide sequence: TGTGCCAGCAGCCCGGGACAGGGGGCATGGGGGGAGCTGTTTTTT. It yields the protein CASSPGQGAWGELFF.

The genes are TRBV5-5 and TRBJ2-5; D not certain. CDR1 and CDR2 (germline): SGHKS, YYEKEE (reference sequence). Deletions cut 0 bases from V and 5 bases from J, with 14 bases between. CDR3 length: 15 amino acids. The DNA for the CDR3 is TGTGCCAGCAGCTTGGGGCTTGGCAGGATTGAGACCCAGTACTTC. It encodes CASSLGLGRIETQYF.

This clone was seen a single time. CDR3: CASSLGPSGRAETQYF. In DNA, the CDR3 is TGTGCCAGCAGTTTAGGGCCTAGCGGGAGGGCGGAGACCCAGTACTTC. The V and J genes are TRBV27 and TRBJ2-5; 12 bases line up with TRBD2. The V segment lost 2 bases and the J segment 5 bases; nucleotides outside the gene matches: 6. From germline, CDR1 is MNHEY and CDR2 SMNVEV (reference sequence). The CDR3 contains 16 residues.

The chain uses TRBV29-1 and TRBJ2-1, with a tentative D call TRBD2 (5 bases). From germline, CDR1 is SQVTM and CDR2 ANQGSEA. With 7 bases removed from V and 4 bases from J, the gap between germline ends came to 17 bases. The CDR3 is 14 amino acids. The CDR3 DNA sequence: TGCAGCGCCGCGGTGGCAGGACTTTACAATGAGCAGTTCTTC. It specifies CSAAVAGLYNEQFF.

A few counts support this clone. The chain combines TRBV6-5 with TRBJ2-7; D is possibly TRBD1 (5 bases). This CDR3 comprises 11 residues. The germline gives CDR1 MNHEY, CDR2 SVGAGI. Between the trimmed V and J ends, which lost 3 bases and 9 bases, there was a span of 9 bases. The CDR3 protein is CASSYGAVQYF. In nucleotides, the CDR3 is TGTGCCAGCAGTTATGGGGCAGTGCAGTACTTC.

This clone was seen a few times. The chain recombines TRBV4-1 with TRBJ1-1; D gene unclear. Trimming shortened V by 4 bases and J by 1 base, and 16 bases separated the two germline ends. The length of the CDR3 is 16 residues. Germline lookup yields CDR1 MGHRA and CDR2 YSYEKL. In DNA form, the CDR3 reads TGCGCCAGCAGCCTTCGTGAAGGGCGGGCGAACACTGAAGCTTTCTTT. Residues: CASSLREGRANTEAFF.

V is TRBV30 and J is TRBJ1-4; 7 bases are a match to TRBD1. CDR1 GTSNPN and CDR2 SVGIG come from the germline V gene (reference sequence). CDR3 length: 15 amino acids. V lost 2 bases and J lost 8; bases outside the gene matches: 11. In DNA, the CDR3 is TGTGCCTGGAGTACCCCCGGGACAGAAGGGGAAAAACTGTTTTTT. Its translation is CAWSTPGTEGEKLFF.

The V gene is TRBV18, the J gene TRBJ1-3, with 12 nucleotides matching TRBD1. The V gene's germline CDR1 is KGHSH and CDR2 LQKENI. This CDR3 is 20 amino acids long. J was trimmed by 0 bases and V by 1 base; bases with no gene match: 10. The CDR3 spells CASSPLSGQGALYSGNTIYF. CDR3 nucleotide sequence: TGTGCCAGCTCACCACTATCGGGACAGGGGGCTTTATACTCTGGAAACACCATATATTTT.

V gene TRBV28 combines with J gene TRBJ2-5; 7 nucleotides line up with TRBD2. Germline-derived CDR1 and CDR2 are MDHEN and SYDVKM. This CDR3 has 14 amino acids. V lost 8 bases, J lost 1 base, and 7 bases stayed unmatched. This CDR3 is CASGLAALQETQYF. CDR3 DNA: TGTGCCAGCGGTCTAGCGGCCCTCCAAGAGACCCAGTACTTC.

V usage is TRBV7-6 and J usage is TRBJ2-3; 8 bases are a match to TRBD2. Per the germline V gene, CDR1 is SGHVS and CDR2 is FNYEAQ. V shed 6 bases and J 5 bases; nucleotides not matched to a gene: 10. This CDR3 comprises 15 residues. The CDR3 bases are TGTGCCAGCAGTCCCGGGACTAGTCAACAAGATACGCAGTATTTT. This translates into CASSPGTSQQDTQYF.

This chain connects TRBV20-1 to TRBJ2-3; 9 positions match TRBD2. Looked up from germline, CDR1 is DFQATT and CDR2 is SNEGSKA (reference sequence). The CDR3 totals 16 residues. Losses at the gene ends were 3 bases for V and 2 bases for J; bases not matched to a gene: 9. The CDR3 loop reads CSASLVAGVFTDTQYF. CDR3 coding DNA: TGCAGTGCTAGTTTAGTAGCGGGAGTTTTCACAGATACGCAGTATTTT.

The gene calls are TRBV5-1 and TRBJ1-3, with unresolved D. Germline V gene data show CDR1 as SGHRS and CDR2 as YFSETQ. V was clipped by 4 bases and J by 2 bases, with 13 bases between them. The CDR3 contains 15 residues. CDR3: CASSPWEGPGNTIYF. CDR3 DNA sequence: TGCGCCAGCAGCCCCTGGGAGGGTCCTGGAAACACCATATATTTT.

This clone was detected only a few times. In the same sample, other DNA sequences code for this CDR3. J is TRBJ2-7 and V is TRBV3-1 (or the pseudogene TRBV3-2); TRBD2 aligns across 11 bases. This CDR3 spans 14 amino acids. After removal of 5 bases from V and 6 bases from J, the junction contained 6 bases not matched to a gene. Germline V gene sequence: CDR1 LGHDT, CDR2 YNNKEL (reference sequence). The DNA of the CDR3 is TGTGCCAGCAGCGCTACTAGCGGGAGTAGCGAGCAGTACTTC. Residues: CASSATSGSSEQYF.

With regard to this clone: A read error may account for a junction end that differs from germline. V is TRBV6-5 and J is TRBJ1-4; unclear D gene. The germline V gene encodes CDR1 MNHEY and CDR2 SVGAGI. The CDR3 consists of 12 residues. The CDR3 region has the DNA TGTGCCGGCAGTTACTACAGTGAGAAACTGTTTTTT. Translated: CAGSYYSEKLFF.

The chain has TRBV25-1 and TRBJ2-5, with 10 bases aligning to TRBD2. This CDR3 is 17 amino acids long. Germline V gives CDR1 MGHDK, CDR2 SYGVNS. V trimming: 1 base; J trimming: 5 bases; junction bases outside the gene matches: 10. The CDR3 DNA reads as TGTGCCAGCAGTGAATTTACCCTAGCGGGAGTCGGGGAGACCCAGTACTTC. The encoded protein is CASSEFTLAGVGETQYF.

The rearrangement joins TRBV5-4 to TRBJ2-7; D is undetermined. Trimming stripped 1 base from V and 3 bases from J, with 14 bases between. CDR3 length equals 15 residues. Germline CDR1 SGHNT, CDR2 YYREEE (reference sequence). Here the CDR3 DNA reads TGTGCCAGCAGCTTGTCGGCGGCTAGGAGCTACGAGCAGTACTTC. Its translation is CASSLSAARSYEQYF.

This rearrangement joins TRBV3-1 (or the pseudogene TRBV3-2) to TRBJ2-7, with D unclear. The V and J ends lost 1 base and 0 bases respectively, with 7 bases between them. Per germline, CDR1 LGHDT and CDR2 YNNKEL (reference sequence). CDR3 size: 14 residues. The CDR3 DNA reads TGTGCCAGCAGCCAAGTACTCCTCTCCTACGAGCAGTACTTC. Its translation: CASSQVLLSYEQYF.

Only a few counts were recorded for this clone. V is TRBV11-2 and J is TRBJ1-3, with 8 bases identical to TRBD1. Per the germline V gene, CDR1 is SGHAT and CDR2 is FQNNGV. This CDR3 has 16 amino acids. Unmatched junction bases numbered 6, after V lost 5 bases and J lost 0 bases. Here the CDR3 DNA reads TGTGCCAGCAGCACCGACAGGGGAGGCTCTGGAAACACCATATATTTT. Residues: CASSTDRGGSGNTIYF.

This chain joins TRBV15 and TRBJ2-5, with TRBD2 matching 13 bases. CDR1 and CDR2 from the germline V gene are LNHNV and YYDKDF (reference sequence). V shed 5 bases, J shed 2 bases, and the junction held 2 bases outside the gene matches. This CDR3 has 15 residues. The CDR3 region has the DNA TGTGCCACCAGCGGGGGACTAGCGGGGCAAGAGACCCAGTACTTC. Its protein product is CATSGGLAGQETQYF.

The CDR3, as DNA: TGCGCCAGCAGCCAAGATCGGGGACAGGCCTACAATGAGCAGTTCTTC. Translation gives CASSQDRGQAYNEQFF. The gene calls are TRBV4-1 and TRBJ2-1; 8 positions match TRBD1. With V trimmed by 0 bases and J by 2 bases, 3 bases remained unmatched. CDR1 is MGHRA, CDR2 YSYEKL, per germline. This CDR3 is 16 amino acids long.

The rearrangement joins TRBV29-1 to TRBJ2-5; 9 positions match TRBD2. This CDR3 comprises 14 residues. Germline trimming cut 0 bases from V and 5 bases from J; bases unmatched to any gene: 4. Germline-derived CDR1 and CDR2 are SQVTM and ANQGSEA. CDR3 protein: CSVEDAGGGETQYF. In DNA form, the CDR3 reads TGCAGCGTTGAAGATGCGGGGGGGGGTGAGACCCAGTACTTC.

The V gene is TRBV28, the J gene TRBJ1-6, with D perhaps TRBD1 (5 bases). Trimming stripped 0 bases from V and 0 bases from J, with 12 bases between. Germline V gene data show CDR1 as MDHEN and CDR2 as SYDVKM. The CDR3 loop spans 18 amino acids. CDR3 sequence: CASSLWTARSSYNSPLHF. CDR3 nucleotide sequence: TGTGCCAGCAGTTTATGGACAGCTAGAAGCTCCTATAATTCACCCCTCCACTTT. The full variable domain, in which reference TRBV28 and TRBJ1-6 provide the parts outside the CDR3, is DVKVTQSSRYLVKRTGEKVFLECVQDMDHENMFWYRQDPGLGLRLIYFSYDVKMKEKGDIPEGYSVSREKKERFSLILESASTNQTSMYLCASSLWTARSSYNSPLHFGNGTRLTVT.

The gene calls are TRBV4-3 and TRBJ1-2; TRBD1 matches at 8 bases. The V segment lost 0 bases and the J segment 7 bases; nucleotides outside the gene matches: 4. Germline assignment: CDR1 LGHNA and CDR2 YSLEER. This CDR3 has 14 residues. CDR3 amino acids: CASSQDGTGGGYTF. In nucleotides, the CDR3 is TGCGCCAGCAGCCAAGATGGGACAGGAGGTGGCTACACCTTC.

The chain combines TRBV6-6 with TRBJ2-3, with 9 bases matching TRBD2. Losses at the gene ends were 4 bases for V and 3 bases for J; bases not matched to a gene: 5. The germline V gene encodes CDR1 MNHNY and CDR2 SVGAGI (reference sequence). This CDR3 has 15 residues. The CDR3 DNA sequence: TGTGCCAGCAGTTCCGTAGCGGGGGTAACAGATACGCAGTATTTT. This codes for CASSSVAGVTDTQYF.

This chain connects TRBV5-6 to TRBJ2-1, with a weak D call TRBD2 (6 bases). The CDR3 is 15 residues long. Trimming pared 0 bases from V and 5 bases from J, leaving 12 bases between. Germline-derived CDR1 and CDR2 are SGHDT and YYEEEE. DNA of the CDR3: TGTGCCAGCAGCTTGGTTCTAGCGTATAACAATGAGCAGTTCTTC. Amino acid sequence: CASSLVLAYNNEQFF.